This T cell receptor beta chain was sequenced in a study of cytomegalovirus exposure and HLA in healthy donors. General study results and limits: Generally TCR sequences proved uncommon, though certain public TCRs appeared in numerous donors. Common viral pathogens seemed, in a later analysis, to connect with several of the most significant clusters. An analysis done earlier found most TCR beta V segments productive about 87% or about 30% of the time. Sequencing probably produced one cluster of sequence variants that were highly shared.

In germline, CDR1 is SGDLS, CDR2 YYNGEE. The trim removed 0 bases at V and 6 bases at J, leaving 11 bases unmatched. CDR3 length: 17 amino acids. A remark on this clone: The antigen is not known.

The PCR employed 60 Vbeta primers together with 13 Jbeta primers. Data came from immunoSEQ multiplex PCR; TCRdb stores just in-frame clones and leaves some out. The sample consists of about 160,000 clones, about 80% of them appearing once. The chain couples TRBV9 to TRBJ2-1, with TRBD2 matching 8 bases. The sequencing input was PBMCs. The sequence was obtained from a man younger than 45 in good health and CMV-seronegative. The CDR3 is CASSVDLGSGVLNEQFF. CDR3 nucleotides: TGTGCCAGCAGCGTAGATTTGGGTAGCGGGGTTCTCAATGAGCAGTTCTTC.